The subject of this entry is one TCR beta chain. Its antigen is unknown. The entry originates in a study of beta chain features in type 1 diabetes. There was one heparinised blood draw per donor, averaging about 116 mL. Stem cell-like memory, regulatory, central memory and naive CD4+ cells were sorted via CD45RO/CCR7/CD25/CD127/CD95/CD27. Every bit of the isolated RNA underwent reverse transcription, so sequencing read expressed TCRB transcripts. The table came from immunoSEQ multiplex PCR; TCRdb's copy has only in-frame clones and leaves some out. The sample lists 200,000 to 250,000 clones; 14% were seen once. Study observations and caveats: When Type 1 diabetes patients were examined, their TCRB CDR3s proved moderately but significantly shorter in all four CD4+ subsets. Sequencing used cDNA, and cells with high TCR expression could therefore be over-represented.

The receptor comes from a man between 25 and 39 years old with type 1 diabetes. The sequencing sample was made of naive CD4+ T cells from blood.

The CDR3 nucleotides are TGTGCCTGGAGTACAGGACCTAGGACTGAAGCTTTCTTT. Amino acids: CAWSTGPRTEAFF. The V and J genes are TRBV30 and TRBJ1-1; a possible D gene is TRBD1 (5 bases). Germline-derived CDR1 and CDR2 are GTSNPN and SVGIG (reference sequence). The CDR3 has 13 amino acids. V lost 2 bases and J 5 bases, leaving 12 bases between the germline ends.